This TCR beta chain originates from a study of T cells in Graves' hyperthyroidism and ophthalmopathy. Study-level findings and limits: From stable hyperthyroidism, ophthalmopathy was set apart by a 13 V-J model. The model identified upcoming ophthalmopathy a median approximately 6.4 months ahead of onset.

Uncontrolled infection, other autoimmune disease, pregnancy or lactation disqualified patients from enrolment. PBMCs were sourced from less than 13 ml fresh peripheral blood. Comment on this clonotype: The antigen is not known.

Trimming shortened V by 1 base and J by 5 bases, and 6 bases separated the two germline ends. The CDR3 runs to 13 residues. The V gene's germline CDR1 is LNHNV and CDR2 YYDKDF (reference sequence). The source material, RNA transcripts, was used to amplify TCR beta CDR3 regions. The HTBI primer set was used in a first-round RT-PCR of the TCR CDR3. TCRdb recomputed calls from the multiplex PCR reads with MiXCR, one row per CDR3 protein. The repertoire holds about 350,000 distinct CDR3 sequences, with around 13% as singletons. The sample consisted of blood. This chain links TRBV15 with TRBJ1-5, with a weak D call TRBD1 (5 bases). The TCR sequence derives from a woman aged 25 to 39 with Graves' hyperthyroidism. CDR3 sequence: CATSRGGDQPQHF. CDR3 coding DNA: TGTGCCACCAGCAGAGGGGGGGATCAGCCCCAGCATTTT.